These 7 T cell receptor beta chains share one sample of origin, sequenced in a study of blood T cell repertoires in COVID-19. Assay used: immunoSEQ multiplex PCR; TCRdb lists only in-frame clones, some missing. The repertoire includes around 250,000 clones, around 80% of them detected once, and around 3.5% sits in the top ten. Source material: peripheral blood. These receptors all come from a woman younger than 30 with acute or convalescent COVID-19.

The chain recombines TRBV6-2 or TRBV6-3 with TRBJ1-4, with 7 bases fitting TRBD1. The CDR3 spans 18 residues. Germline assignment: CDR1 MNHEY and CDR2 SVGEGT. V gave up 3 bases and J gave up 0 bases; unmatched junction bases: 10. DNA of the CDR3: TGTGCCAGCAGTTATTCCCCGGGACAGCTTGCAACTAATGAAAAACTGTTTTTT. Translated, it gives CASSYSPGQLATNEKLFF.

This chain joins TRBV2 and TRBJ2-5; D is undetermined. Germline CDR1 reads SNHLY; CDR2 reads FYNNEI. Trimming pared 4 bases from V and 5 bases from J, leaving 14 bases between. This CDR3 is built from 14 residues. The CDR3 DNA reads TGTGCCAGCAGTGTATCGGTCTCTCGGGAGACCCAGTACTTC. Translation: CASSVSVSRETQYF.

The chain employs TRBV13 and TRBJ1-2, with D unresolved. V was pared by 5 bases and J by 4 bases, with 11 bases between. This CDR3 is 13 amino acids long. Germline V gene sequence: CDR1 PRHDT, CDR2 FYEKMQ (reference sequence). Here the CDR3 reads CASSPREFYGYTF. For the CDR3, the DNA is TGTGCCAGCAGCCCCCGGGAATTCTATGGCTACACCTTC.

The chain joins TRBV25-1 to TRBJ1-6, with D maybe TRBD1 (6 bases). The CDR3 spans 16 residues. V was shortened by 8 bases and J by 0 bases, with 14 bases between the two germline ends. The V gene's germline CDR1 is MGHDK and CDR2 SYGVNS. For the CDR3, the DNA is TGTGCCAGCGGGGGGGGCGGGAGCTCCTATAATTCACCCCTCCACTTT. Protein: CASGGGGSSYNSPLHF.

This clone has a handful of counts. The chain joins TRBV24-1 to TRBJ2-2, with TRBD2 matching 7 bases. V dropped 4 bases and J dropped 7; count of bases not matched to a gene: 8. This CDR3 spans 15 amino acids. Per the germline V gene, CDR1 is KGHDR and CDR2 is SFDVKD. CDR3 region: CATSEGREFNGELFF. Here the CDR3 DNA reads TGTGCCACCAGTGAGGGGCGGGAGTTCAACGGGGAGCTGTTTTTT.

This chain connects TRBV6-5 to TRBJ2-1, with no clear D. The CDR3 consists of 15 residues. The germline V gene encodes CDR1 MNHEY and CDR2 SVGAGI. The V end lost 0 bases, the J end lost 6 bases, and 12 bases lay between the germline ends. For the CDR3, the DNA is TGTGCCAGCAGTTACTCAAGGCCGGCAGGCAATGAGCAGTTCTTC. Protein: CASSYSRPAGNEQFF.

The chain is built from TRBV19 and TRBJ2-3; TRBD1 matches at 11 bases. Germline assignment: CDR1 LNHDA and CDR2 SQIVND (reference sequence). CDR3 length: 16 amino acids. Trimming at V came to 10 bases and at J to 2 bases, leaving 11 bases not matched to a gene. CDR3 sequence: CATTHPGQGVTDTQYF. In DNA form, the CDR3 reads TGTGCCACTACCCACCCGGGACAGGGGGTCACAGATACGCAGTATTTT. Full variable domain (outside the CDR3, taken from reference TRBV19 and TRBJ2-3): DGGITQSPKYLFRKEGQNVTLSCEQNLNHDAMYWYRQDPGQGLRLIYYSQIVNDFQKGDIAEGYSVSREKKESFPLTVTSAQKNPTAFYLCATTHPGQGVTDTQYFGPGTRLTVL.